The rows below give T cell receptor beta chains drawn from one sample of a study of memory CD4+ T cells and cytomegalovirus serostatus. The assay was immunoSEQ multiplex PCR, and TCRdb's table has in-frame clones only and misses some. The table has 35,000 to 50,000 clones, over 70% seen once; the top ten hold 0.55%. Sequencing input: memory CD4+ T cells from blood. Receptors were obtained from an adult in good health and CMV-seronegative. CDR3s include the opening cysteine and the closing phenylalanine or tryptophan. D genes are given only for firm matches. Rows may omit the clone size; those that give it use once, few, many or a size class.

j_gene | v_gene | d_gene | abundance | CDR3nt | CDR3aa
TRBJ2-7 | TRBV7-2 | . | . | TGTGCCAGCAGCTTTCTAGCGAGGGACTCCTACGAGCAGTACTTC | CASSFLARDSYEQYF
TRBJ2-2 | TRBV5-6 | . | . | TGTGCCAGCAGCTTGGAGGCGGGGAATTCGGCGACCGGGGAGCTGTTTTTT | CASSLEAGNSATGELFF
TRBJ2-5 | TRBV5-1 | . | few | TGCGCCAGCAGCTTGGGGGGGGGCCCTCAAGAGACCCAGTACTTC | CASSLGGGPQETQYF
TRBJ2-5 | TRBV7-7 | . | . | TGTGCTAGCAGCGTAGACTGGTACCAAGAGACCCAGTACTTC | CASSVDWYQETQYF
TRBJ1-4 | TRBV14 | . | . | TGTGCCAGCAGCCACGGAATCAATGAAAAACTGTTTTTT | CASSHGINEKLFF
TRBJ2-3 | TRBV5-1 | . | . | TGCGCCAGCAGCTTGGCGGGGGCCCACACAGATACGCAGTATTTT | CASSLAGAHTDTQYF
TRBJ1-3 | TRBV6-1 | TRBD1 | . | TGTGCCAGTACCACGACAGGGTTTGGAAACACCATATATTTT | CASTTTGFGNTIYF
TRBJ1-5 | TRBV9 | . | . | TGTGCCAGCAGCCCCTCATATAGCAATCAGCCCCAGCATTTT | CASSPSYSNQPQHF
TRBJ1-6 | TRBV9 | . | . | TGTGCCAGCAGCGTAGCCCAGGGAAATTCACCCCTCCACTTT | CASSVAQGNSPLHF
TRBJ1-6 | TRBV19 | . | few | TGTGCCAGTACCCGTGGGGGGAATAATTCACCCCTCCACTTT | CASTRGGNNSPLHF
TRBJ1-3 | TRBV6-5 | . | . | TGTGCCAGCAAGGGTAGTAACCGACTGAACACCATATATTTT | CASKGSNRLNTIYF
TRBJ2-7 | TRBV10-3 | . | . | TGTGCCATCAGTGAAGGGGTCGGGCGAGAGCAGTACTTC | CAISEGVGREQYF
TRBJ2-7 | TRBV7-8 | TRBD2 | . | TGTGCCAGCAGCTTAGTTAGGGCTAGCGGGGCCGGGAGGGTCGAGCAGTACTTC | CASSLVRASGAGRVEQYF
TRBJ1-1 | TRBV2 | TRBD1 | . | TGTGCCAGCATAGAGAGGGGGCGAGCTGAAGCTTTCTTT | CASIERGRAEAFF
TRBJ2-7 | TRBV15 | . | few | TGTGCCACCAGCAGAGAGCGGGGCTTAAGGGGCGAGCAGTACTTC | CATSRERGLRGEQYF
TRBJ2-7 | TRBV7-9 | TRBD1 | . | TGTGCCAGCAGCTTAGGGTTGGGGTTAGACAGGGGTCTCTACGAGCAGTACTTC | CASSLGLGLDRGLYEQYF
TRBJ1-4 | TRBV5-1 | . | . | TGCGCCAGCAGCTTATCAGGGGATGAAAAACTGTTTTTT | CASSLSGDEKLFF
TRBJ2-3 | TRBV30 | TRBD1 | . | TGTGCCTGGAGTAGGGACAGGGGCTACACAGATACGCAGTATTTT | CAWSRDRGYTDTQYF
TRBJ2-3 | TRBV6-5 | . | . | TGTGCCAGCACCCCCCGGACGGATCGAGGGACGCAGTATTTT | CASTPRTDRGTQYF
TRBJ1-5 | TRBV19 | TRBD1 | . | TGTGCCAGTAGGATGGACAGGAATAGCAATCAGCCCCAGCATTTT | CASRMDRNSNQPQHF
TRBJ1-6 | TRBV7-3 | . | . | TGTGCCAGCAGCTTAGAGGGAGGCTCACCCCTCCACTTT | CASSLEGGSPLHF
TRBJ1-3 | TRBV7-4 | . | . | TGTGCCAGCAGCCTAGACCGAAATCTGGCAAACACCATATATTTT | CASSLDRNLANTIYF
TRBJ1-2 | TRBV2 | TRBD1 | . | TGTGCCAGCAGACCTAGCCGGGACAGGGACTCTGGCTACACCTTC | CASRPSRDRDSGYTF
TRBJ1-2 | TRBV6-1 | . | . | TGTGCCAGCGGGCAGGGGAACGGCTACACCTTC | CASGQGNGYTF
TRBJ2-3 | TRBV2 | . | . | TGTGCCAGCAGTGAGAGGGCGCTAGCGTTGAAGCAGTATTTT | CASSERALALKQYF
TRBJ1-2 | TRBV11-2 | . | . | TGTGCCAGTAGTTCTTTAAGGGGTCCTAACTATGGCTACACCTTC | CASSSLRGPNYGYTF
TRBJ2-3 | TRBV19 | . | . | TGTGCCAGTAGTGTGGCGGGGAGGCGCACAGATACGCAGTATTTT | CASSVAGRRTDTQYF
TRBJ1-1 | TRBV6-8 | . | . | TGTGCCAGCAGTTACGTCCAAGAGGCTTTCTTT | CASSYVQEAFF
TRBJ2-1 | TRBV9 | TRBD1 | . | TGTGCCAGCAGCCCAACCCTCTCGACAGGGAATGAGCAGTTCTTC | CASSPTLSTGNEQFF
TRBJ1-3 | TRBV9 | . | . | TGTGCCAGCAGCGTCCGCGGGGGGACTGGAAACACCATATATTTT | CASSVRGGTGNTIYF
TRBJ1-2 | TRBV5-4 | . | . | TGTGCCAGCAGCGGTACCAGGGGTTCTAACTATGGCTACACCTTC | CASSGTRGSNYGYTF
TRBJ2-3 | TRBV5-4 | TRBD1 | . | TGTGCCAGCAGCCAGTGGGACAGCCAAACAGATACGCAGTATTTT | CASSQWDSQTDTQYF
TRBJ1-5 | TRBV2 | . | . | TGTGCCAGCGGGGACATTCCCAATCAGCCCCAGCATTTT | CASGDIPNQPQHF
TRBJ2-7 | TRBV2 | . | . | TGTGCCAGCAGTGGGACGGGACCGGGGGAGCAGTACTTC | CASSGTGPGEQYF
TRBJ2-5 | TRBV9 | TRBD2 | . | TGTGCCAGCAATTCCTACCCCACCGGGAGGGGAGAGACCCAGTACTTC | CASNSYPTGRGETQYF
TRBJ1-1 | TRBV5-5 | . | . | TGTGCCAGCAGCTTGGCCCCCGGGACCGCGGGTGACACTGAAGCTTTCTTT | CASSLAPGTAGDTEAFF
TRBJ2-3 | TRBV5-4 | TRBD2 | . | TGTGCCAGCAGCTCGAGGCGGGGGGACACAGATACGCAGTATTTT | CASSSRRGDTDTQYF
TRBJ1-5 | TRBV7-6 | . | . | TGTGCCAGCAGCTTGACAGTAGGAAATCAGCCCCAGCATTTT | CASSLTVGNQPQHF
TRBJ2-2 | TRBV27 | TRBD1 | medium-sized | TGTGCCAGTAGGAAGGGGGCCAACACCGGGGAGCTGTTTTTT | CASRKGANTGELFF
TRBJ2-3 | TRBV7-9 | TRBD2 | . | TGTGCCAGCAGCTTTCCAAGGACTAGCGGGGGGGCCGGGAATACGCAGTATTTT | CASSFPRTSGGAGNTQYF
TRBJ1-1 | TRBV2 | . | . | TGTGCCAGCAAGGACAGTAGAGCGAATGAAGCTTTCTTT | CASKDSRANEAFF
TRBJ2-2 | TRBV4-1 | . | . | TGCGCCAGCAGCTTCCGCCTCCGGGAGACGAACACCGGGGAGCTGTTTTTT | CASSFRLRETNTGELFF